These 27 T cell receptor beta chains were sequenced from one sample in a study of metastatic and nonmetastatic thyroid tumors (TCRdb year 2020). No treatment had been received by any patient before thyroid surgery. The library was built by means of PCR. TCRdb shows the sequencer as Illumina HiSeq 4000. In-frame beta chains were kept once TCRdb had trimmed the public reads at Q25 with fastp and called clones with MiXCR. In all, the sample holds under 35,000 clones, and about 21% of those were seen once. Together, the top ten hold around 22% of the sample. Sequencing was performed on blood. These receptor sequences come from a female donor with papillary thyroid cancer or a benign thyroid nodule (not recorded which). Some clones in this sample may be carry-over from other donors' samples.

This clone was detected many times. The CDR3 region has the DNA TGTGCCAGCAGCCCAGGGCGGGCCCCTGCTTACAATGAGCAGTTCTTC. This codes for CASSPGRAPAYNEQFF. The V gene is TRBV11-3, the J gene TRBJ2-1; TRBD1 or TRBD2 may be the D gene (5 bases each). Per germline, CDR1 SGHNT and CDR2 YENEEA. CDR3 length: 16 residues. The V end was cut by 5 bases, the J end by 4 bases, with 18 bases between.

The rearrangement links TRBV30 to TRBJ1-6; TRBD1 might be the D (5 bases). This CDR3 is 15 amino acids long. Looked up from germline, CDR1 is GTSNPN and CDR2 is SVGIG (reference sequence). V lost 6 bases to trimming and J lost 9 bases, with 21 bases between them. CDR3 sequence (DNA): TGTGCCTGCAAACTTACCGGGACCGAGACTTCACCCCTCCACTTT. Protein: CACKLTGTETSPLHF.

The table lists this clone with many counts. V and J are TRBV6-2 or TRBV6-3 and TRBJ1-5; D is perhaps TRBD1 (5 bases). CDR1 is MNHEY and CDR2 is SVGEGT in the germline V gene. The CDR3 length is 15 residues. V lost 5 bases, J lost 1 base, and 12 bases lay in between. Here the CDR3 DNA reads TGTGCCAGCAGTCCCCTCCGGGGGAGCAATCAGCCCCAGCATTTT. This translates into CASSPLRGSNQPQHF.

The V gene is TRBV11-3, the J gene TRBJ2-7; D not resolved. The V end was cut by 3 bases, the J end by 0 bases, with 9 bases between. This CDR3 comprises 14 residues. Germline V gives CDR1 SGHNT, CDR2 YENEEA. DNA for the CDR3: TGTGCCAGCAGCTTGCAGTACTTCTCCTACGAGCAGTACTTC. Translation: CASSLQYFSYEQYF. The complete variable domain, with remaining parts taken from reference TRBV11-3 and TRBJ2-7, reads EAGVVQSPRYKIIEKKQPVAFWCNPISGHNTLYWYLQNLGQGPELLIRYENEEAVDDSQLPKDRFSAERLKGVDSTLKIQPAELGDSAVYLCASSLQYFSYEQYFGPGTRLTVT.

This clone appeared many times. The rearrangement links TRBV5-1 to TRBJ1-1, with 8 bases aligning to TRBD1. The ends lost 2 bases at V and 1 base at J; junction bases unmatched: 1. Germline V gene lookup returns CDR1 SGHRS and CDR2 YFSETQ. CDR3 length: 14 amino acids. CDR3 in amino acids: CASSLQGGNTEAFF. CDR3 coding DNA: TGCGCCAGCAGCTTACAGGGGGGGAACACTGAAGCTTTCTTT.

This chain uses TRBV7-9 with TRBJ2-7; tentative D call: TRBD1 (6 bases). CDR3 length: 14 amino acids. V lost 5 bases and J 0 bases, leaving 11 bases between the germline ends. The V gene's germline CDR1 is SEHNR and CDR2 FQNEAQ (reference sequence). The CDR3 DNA is TGTGCCAGCAGCCCTCAGGGGATCTCCTACGAGCAGTACTTC. This encodes CASSPQGISYEQYF.

Ten or more counts support this clone. The chain uses TRBV5-1 and TRBJ1-4; 7 bases map to TRBD1. Germline assignment: CDR1 SGHRS and CDR2 YFSETQ. Unmatched junction bases numbered 5, after V lost 4 bases and J lost 5 bases. CDR3 length: 14 residues. The CDR3: CASSPGTENEKLFF. As DNA, the CDR3 is TGCGCCAGCAGCCCCGGGACAGAGAATGAAAAACTGTTTTTT.

In its sample, this clone is medium-sized. This chain links TRBV20-1 with TRBJ2-7; no firm D call. V dropped 2 bases and J dropped 4 bases, with 15 bases sitting between them. Per the germline V gene, CDR1 is DFQATT and CDR2 is SNEGSKA (reference sequence). CDR3 length equals 14 residues. The CDR3, as DNA: TGCAGTGCTAGATACCAAGGGTACGGATACGAGCAGTACTTC. Amino acids: CSARYQGYGYEQYF.

Sample share makes this clone medium-sized (0.01 to 0.1%). The chain carries TRBV6-1 and TRBJ1-2, with 8 bases lining up with TRBD1. This CDR3 has 13 residues. J lost 5 bases, V lost 6 bases, and 5 bases had no gene match. Germline CDR1 MNHNS, CDR2 SASEGT. Here the CDR3 DNA reads TGTGCCAGCAGCCCAGGGGGCGAATATGGCTACACCTTC. Protein product: CASSPGGEYGYTF.

This clone was recorded at least ten times. This chain links TRBV9 with TRBJ2-7; the D gene is possibly TRBD2 (6 bases). CDR3 length: 14 residues. Germline loops: CDR1 SGDLS, CDR2 YYNGEE. V lost 4 bases and J lost 3, with 14 bases in between. CDR3 nucleotide sequence: TGTGCCAGCAGCTCGTCGGGGGTTGGCTACGAGCAGTACTTC. Its translation is CASSSSGVGYEQYF.

The V and J genes are TRBV19 and TRBJ2-1; 9 bases fit TRBD2. CDR1 and CDR2 from the germline V gene are LNHDA and SQIVND (reference sequence). The V and J ends lost 10 bases and 8 bases, in that order; junction bases with no gene match: 12. This CDR3 region has 14 residues. CDR3 coding DNA: TGTGCCACTAGACCGGGACTAGCTGTTGATGAGCAGTTCTTC. Its protein product is CATRPGLAVDEQFF.

This clone was seen ten or more times. The chain is built from TRBV10-1 and TRBJ2-7; D could derive from TRBD1 or TRBD2 (5 bases each). The CDR3 spans 13 residues. Trimming left V 5 bases short and J 2 bases short, with 10 bases between. The V gene's germline CDR1 is WNHNN and CDR2 SYGVQD (reference sequence). CDR3 amino acids: CASSTGATYEQYF. The CDR3 region has the DNA TGCGCCAGCAGTACCGGGGCCACCTACGAGCAGTACTTC.

This rearrangement joins TRBV19 to TRBJ1-3; D unresolved. The CDR3 totals 13 residues. Between the trimmed V and J ends, which lost 3 bases and 4 bases, there was a span of 7 bases. Germline V gene data show CDR1 as LNHDA and CDR2 as SQIVND (reference sequence). The CDR3 spells CASSINGGNTIYF. The CDR3 nucleotides read TGTGCCAGTAGTATTAATGGGGGAAACACCATATATTTT.

V and J are TRBV7-6 and TRBJ2-3; 11 nucleotides align to TRBD2. V lost 0 bases to trimming and J lost 4 bases; unmatched junction nucleotides: 3. Germline V gene lookup returns CDR1 SGHVS and CDR2 FNYEAQ. CDR3 length: 16 residues. The chain's CDR3 is CASSLATSGGADTQYF. The CDR3 DNA sequence: TGTGCCAGCAGCTTAGCAACTAGCGGGGGCGCAGATACGCAGTATTTT. Together with reference TRBV7-6 and TRBJ2-3, the CDR3 gives the full variable domain: GAGVSQSPRYKVTKRGQDVALRCDPISGHVSLYWYRQALGQGPEFLTYFNYEAQQDKSGLPNDRFSAERPEGSISTLTIQRTEQRDSAMYRCASSLATSGGADTQYFGPGTRLTVL.

The sample holds many counts of this clone. The J gene is TRBJ2-1, the V gene TRBV6-1; maybe TRBD1 (5 bases). Per germline, CDR1 MNHNS and CDR2 SASEGT. Trimming shortened V by 5 bases and J by 3 bases, and 8 bases separated the two germline ends. The CDR3 contains 13 residues. CDR3 region: CASSPDSYNEQFF. CDR3 DNA: TGTGCCAGCAGTCCTGACAGCTACAATGAGCAGTTCTTC.

In its sample, this clone was seen many times. This rearrangement joins TRBV2 to TRBJ2-5; 9 bases match TRBD2. Per the germline V gene, CDR1 is SNHLY and CDR2 is FYNNEI. Trimming cost V 6 bases and J 5 bases; bases outside gene matches: 10. CDR3 length: 15 residues. CDR3 sequence (DNA): TGTGCCAGCAGGGATGCGGGGGGGCCGGAGGAGACCCAGTACTTC. Amino acid sequence: CASRDAGGPEETQYF.

This chain uses TRBV24-1 with TRBJ1-2, with D unclear. The CDR3 has 13 residues. Looked up from germline, CDR1 is KGHDR and CDR2 is SFDVKD. V was trimmed by 2 bases and J by 8 bases, leaving 11 bases between them. CDR3 residues: CATSDWGSRGYTF. The CDR3 DNA follows: TGTGCCACCAGTGATTGGGGTTCTCGGGGCTACACCTTC.

This clone has a count of ten or more. V is TRBV4-1 and J is TRBJ2-2; 7 nucleotides align to TRBD1. The germline gives CDR1 MGHRA, CDR2 YSYEKL. The CDR3 has 16 residues. Trimming took 3 bases from V and 5 from J; bases not matched to a gene: 9. This CDR3 is CASSQSTGTDTGELFF. Written as DNA, the CDR3 is TGCGCCAGCAGCCAGTCTACAGGGACAGATACCGGGGAGCTGTTTTTT.

By its share, this clone is medium-sized. J is TRBJ1-3 and V is TRBV6-5; D remains unclear. V lost 0 bases, J lost 2 bases, and 8 bases lay in between. In germline, CDR1 is MNHEY, CDR2 SVGAGI. The CDR3 consists of 15 residues. Here the CDR3 DNA reads TGTGCCAGCAGTTACTCGGGGTACGCTGGAAACACCATATATTTT. This translates into CASSYSGYAGNTIYF.

This clone was counted at least ten times. The chain recombines TRBV27 with TRBJ1-1; perhaps TRBD1 as D (5 bases). The V gene's germline CDR1 is MNHEY and CDR2 SMNVEV (reference sequence). The CDR3 is made up of 14 amino acids. V gave up 6 bases and J gave up 5 bases, with 16 bases separating them. This chain's CDR3 is CASRWVAGRTEAFF. Here the CDR3 DNA reads TGTGCCAGCAGATGGGTTGCGGGGCGGACTGAAGCTTTCTTT.

V is TRBV11-2 and J is TRBJ2-1; D not certain. Per the germline V gene, CDR1 is SGHAT and CDR2 is FQNNGV. CDR3 size: 11 residues. V was trimmed by 5 bases and J by 12 bases, leaving 11 bases between them. CDR3 sequence (DNA): TGTGCCAGCAGCAGCCTTCTCGGGCAGTTCTTC. It translates to CASSSLLGQFF.

The rearrangement joins TRBV4-1 to TRBJ2-3; D call uncertain. CDR1 and CDR2 (germline): MGHRA, YSYEKL. The CDR3 spans 13 residues. V lost 1 base and J 8 bases, leaving 10 bases between the germline ends. CDR3 in amino acids: CASSQGGLGTQYF. CDR3 DNA sequence: TGCGCCAGCAGCCAAGGTGGATTGGGTACGCAGTATTTT.

The V gene is TRBV6-1, the J gene TRBJ2-5; no clear D. Trimming shortened V by 4 bases and J by 2 bases, and 11 bases separated the two germline ends. The CDR3 extends over 14 amino acids. CDR1 and CDR2 (germline): MNHNS, SASEGT. This chain's CDR3 is CASSGGDPQETQYF. In nucleotides, the CDR3 is TGTGCCAGCAGTGGTGGCGATCCTCAAGAGACCCAGTACTTC.

Note on this clone: The junction differs from germline at one of its ends, possibly a read error. The chain links TRBV6-2 or TRBV6-3 to TRBJ2-2; D is undetermined. The CDR3 is made up of 16 amino acids. CDR1 MNHEY and CDR2 SVGEGT come from the germline V gene. CDR3 coding DNA: TGTGTCAGCTCAGACCTCCACGGGCGCGGTACCGGGGAGCTGTTTTTT. Protein product: CVSSDLHGRGTGELFF.

This clone has more than one count but fewer than ten. CDR3 protein: CASSESYGLYNSPLHF. The DNA of the CDR3 is TGTGCCAGCAGTGAATCCTACGGGCTCTATAATTCACCCCTCCACTTT. The chain links TRBV6-1 to TRBJ1-6; D remains ambiguous. Trimming took off 2 bases at V and 3 bases at J, with 11 bases between the two ends. CDR1 MNHNS and CDR2 SASEGT come from the germline V gene. The CDR3 sequence is 16 residues long.

This clone was seen only a few times. The chain combines TRBV6-1 with TRBJ2-1; D perhaps matches TRBD2 (7 bases). Germline CDR1 is MNHNS and CDR2 is SASEGT. CDR3 length: 15 amino acids. Trimming left V 6 bases short and J 10 bases short, with 22 bases between. For the CDR3, the DNA is TGTGCCAGCAGGACTAGCTGGGGGGCCGGGGCAGAGCAGTTCTTC. It yields the protein CASRTSWGAGAEQFF.

In nucleotides, the CDR3 is TGTGCCAGCTCAGGGGTCGAGCAGAGCACAGATACGCAGTATTTT. Its protein is CASSGVEQSTDTQYF. The chain links TRBV18 to TRBJ2-3, with D unclear. V lost 5 bases, J lost 0 bases, and 12 bases lay in between. This CDR3 spans 15 amino acids. The germline gives CDR1 KGHSH, CDR2 LQKENI.